Below, 18 T cell receptor beta chains from the same sample are listed, as sequenced in a study of T cells in Graves' hyperthyroidism and ophthalmopathy. Researchers took RNA transcripts and amplified the TCR beta CDR3 regions from them. First-round RT-PCR with HTBI primers amplified the TCR CDR3 region. TCRdb fed the multiplex PCR reads into MiXCR, producing one record per CDR3 protein. The sample holds 450,000 to 650,000 distinct CDR3 sequences; under 20% are singletons and the top ten take roughly 15%. Sequences were obtained from blood. Receptors were obtained from a woman aged 18-30 years with Graves' ophthalmopathy.

This clonotype was detected only a few times. The chain joins TRBV29-1 to TRBJ2-7, with D maybe TRBD1 (5 bases). The length of the CDR3 is 11 residues. The germline V and J ends were trimmed by 3 bases and 6 bases, with 9 bases remaining between them. Germline V gene data show CDR1 as SQVTM and CDR2 as ANQGSEA. CDR3 amino acids: CSVDRAGEQYF. In DNA form, the CDR3 reads TGCAGCGTTGACAGGGCTGGCGAGCAGTACTTC.

The chain couples TRBV6-1 to TRBJ1-4, with D possibly being TRBD1 (6 bases). The germline V gene has CDR1 MNHNS and CDR2 SASEGT. Trimming shortened V by 10 bases and J by 3 bases, and 24 bases separated the two germline ends. The CDR3 totals 17 residues. The chain's CDR3 is CATHQPPYRAPNEKLFF. The CDR3 nucleotides read TGTGCCACGCACCAACCGCCTTACAGGGCCCCTAATGAAAAACTGTTTTTT.

This clonotype was found a few times. The rearrangement uses TRBV7-3 and TRBJ2-2; a weak D match, TRBD1 (6 bases). The germline gives CDR1 SGHTA, CDR2 FQGTGA. The germline V and J ends were trimmed by 2 bases and 2 bases, with 15 bases remaining between them. The CDR3 length is 17 residues. As DNA, the CDR3 is TGTGCCAGCAGCTTAGATAAAGGGGGAATAAACACCGGGGAGCTGTTTTTT. Residues: CASSLDKGGINTGELFF.

The table lists this clonotype with a few counts. The V gene is TRBV13, the J gene TRBJ2-7, with TRBD2 identical over 12 bases. V shed 5 bases and J 3 bases; nucleotides not matched to a gene: 5. This CDR3 has 15 amino acids. In germline, CDR1 is PRHDT, CDR2 FYEKMQ (reference sequence). The CDR3 loop reads CASSPRTSGIYEQYF. The CDR3 nucleotides read TGTGCCAGCAGCCCCAGGACTAGCGGGATCTACGAGCAGTACTTC. Combining the CDR3 with reference TRBV13 and TRBJ2-7 gives the whole variable domain AAGVIQSPRHLIKEKRETATLKCYPIPRHDTVYWYQQGPGQDPQFLISFYEKMQSDKGSIPDRFSAQQFSDYHSELNMSSLELGDSALYFCASSPRTSGIYEQYFGPGTRLTVT.

This clonotype was counted only a few times. V is TRBV7-2 and J is TRBJ2-1, with D perhaps given as TRBD1 or TRBD2 (5 bases each). Germline CDR1 and CDR2: SGHTA and FQGNSA. The V end lost 5 bases, the J end lost 2 bases, and 16 bases lay between the germline ends. The CDR3 covers 16 residues. The CDR3 region is CASSPRGDNTYNEQFF. In DNA form, the CDR3 reads TGTGCCAGCAGCCCCCGAGGGGATAACACCTACAATGAGCAGTTCTTC.

The chain carries TRBV28 and TRBJ2-2; 8 bases are shared with TRBD2. The germline V gene has CDR1 MDHEN and CDR2 SYDVKM. The CDR3 totals 14 residues. The junction had 3 bases not matched to a gene; V was cut back by 7 bases and J by 2 bases. The CDR3 bases are TGTGCCAGCATAACTAGCGGAAACACCGGGGAGCTGTTTTTT. Protein product: CASITSGNTGELFF.

In the case of this clonotype: This may be a read error: a much more frequent sequence differs by one nucleotide. J is TRBJ2-3 and V is TRBV28; 7 bases map to TRBD1. CDR3 length: 13 residues. The V segment lost 8 bases and the J segment 2 bases; nucleotides outside the gene matches: 4. Germline CDR1 and CDR2: MDHEN and SYDVKM. CDR3: CASRDRFTDTQYF. In DNA, the CDR3 is TGTGCCAGCCGGGACAGATTCACAGATACGCAGTATTTT.

This clonotype appeared many times. The chain is built from TRBV6-1 and TRBJ1-5; 8 nucleotides agree with TRBD1. After removal of 4 bases from V and 7 bases from J, the junction contained 9 bases not matched to a gene. The length of the CDR3 is 15 residues. Per germline, CDR1 MNHNS and CDR2 SASEGT. CDR3 DNA: TGTGCCAGCAGTGCCACAGGGGGTAGGAGGCAGCCCCAGCATTTT. The encoded protein is CASSATGGRRQPQHF.

The chain joins TRBV6-2 or TRBV6-3 to TRBJ2-3; TRBD1 might be the D (6 bases). The J call may be wrong; the DNA end is better matched by TRBJ1-5. The germline gives CDR1 MNHEY, CDR2 SVGEGT. CDR3 length: 13 amino acids. The CDR3 sequence: CASRERGPLPQHF. The DNA of the CDR3 is TGTGCCAGCAGAGAGCGGGGGCCCCTGCCGCAGCATTTT.

This clonotype appeared a few times. The CDR3, as DNA: TGTGCCAGCAGTTACCTCCCGGAGCGCCAGGGACGGACTGAAGCTTTCTTT. Translated: CASSYLPERQGRTEAFF. The chain links TRBV6-5 to TRBJ1-1; tentative D call: TRBD1 (5 bases). This CDR3 comprises 17 residues. The V end was cut by 2 bases, the J end by 5 bases, with 21 bases between. CDR1 and CDR2 (germline): MNHEY, SVGAGI.

A note on this clonotype: Just one base apart from a much larger clone, this may be a read error. J is TRBJ2-7 and V is TRBV20-1, with D maybe TRBD2 (5 bases). The CDR3 covers 11 residues. Germline lookup yields CDR1 DFQATT and CDR2 SNEGSKA (reference sequence). The CDR3 here is CGADGDYEQYF. DNA for the CDR3: TGCGGTGCGGACGGGGACTACGAGCAGTACTTC.

This clonotype was counted ten times or more. The CDR3 coding sequence is TGTGCCACCAGTGATCCCTACCGACAGGAGGGTCAAGAGACCCAGTACTTC. Translation: CATSDPYRQEGQETQYF. The gene calls are TRBV24-1 and TRBJ2-5; D possibly uses TRBD1 or TRBD2 (6 bases each). Per the germline V gene, CDR1 is KGHDR and CDR2 is SFDVKD. The CDR3 length is 17 residues. The germline V and J ends were trimmed by 3 bases and 2 bases, with 18 bases remaining between them.

This clonotype was seen repeatedly, ten times or more. The chain recombines TRBV6-2 or TRBV6-3 with TRBJ2-2; 10 nucleotides match TRBD1. Germline lookup yields CDR1 MNHEY and CDR2 SVGEGT. Germline trimming cut 8 bases from V and 5 bases from J; bases unmatched to any gene: 8. The CDR3 loop spans 15 amino acids. As DNA, the CDR3 is TGTGCCAGCCGTAGGGGACAGGGGAGGACCGGGGAGCTGTTTTTT. Its protein is CASRRGQGRTGELFF.

The DNA of the CDR3 is TGTGGATCCGGGACAGGGGAAACCGGGGAGCTGTTTTTT. It encodes CGSGTGETGELFF. The chain is built from TRBV24-1 and TRBJ2-2, with 10 positions matching TRBD1. CDR3 length equals 13 residues. The germline CDR1 and CDR2 sequences are KGHDR and SFDVKD.

This clonotype has a single count. This chain uses TRBV2 with TRBJ2-7, with TRBD1 identical over 9 bases. This CDR3 is 13 amino acids long. CDR1 and CDR2 (germline): SNHLY, FYNNEI. With V trimmed by 7 bases and J by 6 bases, 7 bases remained unmatched. In nucleotides, the CDR3 is TGTGCCAGCACTTTAACAGGGGGCCGCGAGCAGTACTTC. Translating gives CASTLTGGREQYF.

This clonotype was picked up many times. The J gene is TRBJ2-1, the V gene TRBV3-1; 13 bases are shared with TRBD2. V gave up 2 bases and J gave up 1 base; unmatched junction bases: 8. Germline V lookup: CDR1 LGHDT, CDR2 YNNKEL (reference sequence). The CDR3 loop spans 19 amino acids. CDR3 residues: CASSQPRTSGRASYNEQFF. DNA of the CDR3: TGTGCCAGCAGCCAACCACGTACTAGCGGGAGGGCATCCTACAATGAGCAGTTCTTC.

The CDR3 DNA follows: TGTGCCAGCAGTGAAGGACCGGGGGGTTTCGGCACTGAAGCTTTCTTT. Protein: CASSEGPGGFGTEAFF. V usage is TRBV2 and J usage is TRBJ1-1; a weak D match, TRBD1 (5 bases). This CDR3 is 16 amino acids long. Germline lookup yields CDR1 SNHLY and CDR2 FYNNEI. The V end lost 1 base, the J end lost 4 bases, and 16 bases lay between the germline ends.

Ten or more counts support this clonotype. The chain is built from TRBV11-2 and TRBJ2-1; 10 positions match TRBD2. The ends lost 1 base at V and 7 bases at J; junction bases unmatched: 7. The CDR3 extends over 16 amino acids. The germline V gene encodes CDR1 SGHAT and CDR2 FQNNGV. CDR3: CASSLVPSGSPNEQFF. As DNA, the CDR3 is TGTGCCAGCAGCTTAGTCCCTAGCGGGAGTCCGAATGAGCAGTTCTTC. Full variable domain (remainder filled in from reference TRBV11-2 and TRBJ2-1): EAGVAQSPRYKIIEKRQSVAFWCNPISGHATLYWYQQILGQGPKLLIQFQNNGVVDDSQLPKDRFSAERLKGVDSTLKIQPAKLEDSAVYLCASSLVPSGSPNEQFFGPGTRLTVL.